This TCR beta chain comes out of a study of blood T cell repertoires in COVID-19. Turning to the study itself: From T cells, B-cell-depleted T cells, or PBMCs came the material, which was cDNA or gDNA.

CDR1 and CDR2 from the germline V gene are MGHRA and YSYEKL. V lost 3 bases and J 6 bases, leaving 9 bases between the germline ends. The CDR3 spans 13 residues. The study drew participants aged about 18 to 89 years from 24 US areas. Membership in each cohort depended on participant-reported clinical history. Original processing notes: Estimation of nucleated cell counts was performed using reference gene primer amplification. The data were produced by immunoSEQ multiplex PCR, yet TCRdb's version contains in-frame clones alone and is incomplete. That table is the source of V, J and clone size, and D and trimming were worked out from the DNA. Counted here are about 330,000 clones, about 87% occurring once; the ten biggest clones make up roughly 5.2%.

The sequence came from a woman aged 25 to 45 who had recovered from COVID-19. V is TRBV4-1 and J is TRBJ2-1, with D hard to call. Sequenced sample: PBMCs or T cells enriched from blood (not recorded which). The chain's CDR3 is CASSQGAFNEQFF. CDR3 sequence (DNA): TGCGCCAGCAGCCAGGGCGCCTTCAATGAGCAGTTCTTC.